A single sample is the source of the 27 T cell receptor beta chains below, sequenced in a study of beta chain features in type 1 diabetes. Antigens for these TCRs are unknown. Findings and caveats of the study: Patients with Type 1 diabetes showed moderately but significantly shorter TCRB CDR3s in all four CD4+ subsets.

cDNA synthesis used the whole RNA isolate, giving expressed TCRB sequences. TCRdb's copy holds only in-frame clones and misses some; the assay was immunoSEQ multiplex PCR. The sample lists about 390,000 clones; over 8.5% were seen once. Sequenced: central memory CD4+ T cells from blood. The source is a man younger than 45 with type 1 diabetes.

This clone has a count of ten or more. V is TRBV11-2 and J is TRBJ1-2; D remains unclear. Germline values: CDR1 SGHAT, CDR2 FQNNGV. Trimming cost V 4 bases and J 7 bases, with 16 bases left between them. The CDR3 has 14 amino acids. CDR3 sequence reads: CASSSLDLKGGYTF. CDR3 coding DNA: TGTGCCAGCAGCTCCCTGGACCTTAAGGGTGGCTACACCTTC.

The chain combines TRBV19 with TRBJ2-2; 7 bases are shared with TRBD1. V was pared by 4 bases and J by 4 bases, with 6 bases of the junction left unmatched. The CDR3 sequence is 15 residues long. The germline V gene encodes CDR1 LNHDA and CDR2 SQIVND (reference sequence). The CDR3 nucleotides are TGTGCCAGTAGTAACCGGGACAGTACCACCGGGGAGCTGTTTTTT. Translated, it gives CASSNRDSTTGELFF.

This clone was seen more than once but under ten times. The chain recombines TRBV5-5 with TRBJ1-2, with 7 bases fitting TRBD1. CDR3 length equals 14 residues. Germline values: CDR1 SGHKS, CDR2 YYEKEE (reference sequence). V trimming: 4 bases; J trimming: 5 bases; junction bases outside the gene matches: 8. The CDR3 nucleotides are TGTGCCAGCAGCCCTTCGACAGGGACATATGGCTACACCTTC. Translated: CASSPSTGTYGYTF.

In this sample, this clone turned up a few times. The chain carries TRBV15 and TRBJ2-7; 12 nucleotides agree with TRBD1. Trimming cost V 6 bases and J 9 bases; bases outside gene matches: 24. The CDR3 is 19 residues long. Germline loops: CDR1 LNHNV, CDR2 YYDKDF (reference sequence). Here the CDR3 reads CATRALPGQGARSEFGQYF. Written as DNA, the CDR3 is TGTGCCACCAGGGCTCTACCGGGACAGGGGGCGCGGTCTGAGTTCGGGCAGTACTTC.

J is TRBJ2-5 and V is TRBV7-6, with unresolved D. Germline V lookup: CDR1 SGHVS, CDR2 FNYEAQ. The length of the CDR3 is 14 residues. The ends were cut back, 1 base at V and 5 bases at J, with 11 bases in the middle. The CDR3 DNA reads as TGTGCCAGCAGCTTAGGTGGCTTCCCGGAGACCCAGTACTTC. Its protein product is CASSLGGFPETQYF.

This clone was seen repeatedly, ten times or more. The J gene is TRBJ2-7, the V gene TRBV7-2, with 12 nucleotides matching TRBD2. The germline CDR1 and CDR2 sequences are SGHTA and FQGNSA. Trimming cost V 1 base and J 2 bases; bases outside gene matches: 3. The CDR3 extends over 16 amino acids. CDR3 in amino acids: CASSLGTSGTAYEQYF. In DNA, the CDR3 is TGTGCCAGCAGCTTAGGGACTAGCGGGACCGCCTACGAGCAGTACTTC.

This clone has only a few counts. The V gene is TRBV7-9, the J gene TRBJ2-1; either TRBD1 or TRBD2 may supply D (6 bases each). CDR1 SEHNR and CDR2 FQNEAQ come from the germline V gene (reference sequence). The CDR3 spans 15 residues. V lost 1 base and J 6 bases, leaving 13 bases between the germline ends. The CDR3 bases are TGTGCCAGCAGCTTAGATACGGGGGCTTCCAATGAGCAGTTCTTC. Its protein product is CASSLDTGASNEQFF.

The chain is built from TRBV15 and TRBJ2-5; D is uncertain. V was cut by 0 bases and J by 1 base, with 3 bases left in between. From germline, CDR1 is LNHNV and CDR2 YYDKDF (reference sequence). This CDR3 region has 13 residues. CDR3 protein: CATSRDSQETQYF. The CDR3 DNA is TGTGCCACCAGCAGAGATTCCCAAGAGACCCAGTACTTC.

CDR3 loop: CASSHGGGSLNEQFF. For the CDR3, the DNA is TGTGCCAGCAGCCACGGGGGTGGTAGTCTCAATGAGCAGTTCTTC. The gene calls are TRBV11-2 and TRBJ2-1; D is perhaps TRBD2 (6 bases). Trimming shortened V by 5 bases and J by 6 bases, and 17 bases separated the two germline ends. CDR1 is SGHAT and CDR2 is FQNNGV in the germline V gene. There are 15 residues in the CDR3.

This clone appeared a few times. The V call is TRBV5-4, the J call TRBJ2-3; possible D gene TRBD1, 5 bases. CDR1 and CDR2 (germline): SGHNT, YYREEE (reference sequence). V lost 3 bases, J lost 4 bases, and 15 bases lay in between. The length of the CDR3 is 15 residues. The CDR3 protein is CASSSLQGAPDTQYF. The CDR3 nucleotides read TGTGCCAGCAGCTCCTTACAAGGGGCACCAGATACGCAGTATTTT. The whole variable domain, filled in from reference TRBV5-4 and TRBJ2-3, reads ETGVTQSPTHLIKTRGQQVTLRCSSQSGHNTVSWYQQALGQGPQFIFQYYREEENGRGNFPPRFSGLQFPNYSSELNVNALELDDSALYLCASSSLQGAPDTQYFGPGTRLTVL.

A few counts support this clone. V usage is TRBV11-2 and J usage is TRBJ1-1; D call uncertain. The CDR3 length is 11 residues. Trimming took off 5 bases at V and 8 bases at J, with 9 bases between the two ends. CDR1 and CDR2 from the germline V gene are SGHAT and FQNNGV. This chain's CDR3 is CASSRQAEAFF. CDR3 bases: TGTGCCAGCAGCCGACAAGCGGAAGCTTTCTTT.

This clone turned up a few times. The rearrangement joins TRBV28 to TRBJ2-7; 9 nucleotides align to TRBD1. The V gene's germline CDR1 is MDHEN and CDR2 SYDVKM. V gave up 10 bases and J gave up 0 bases; unmatched junction bases: 13. This CDR3 is 16 amino acids long. The CDR3 region is CATESRGTGSSYEQYF. Here the CDR3 DNA reads TGTGCCACCGAAAGCCGCGGGACAGGGAGCTCCTACGAGCAGTACTTC.

V gene TRBV6-5 combines with J gene TRBJ1-1; maybe TRBD1 (5 bases). The CDR3 covers 14 residues. Germline CDR1 MNHEY, CDR2 SVGAGI. Deletions cut 5 bases from V and 3 bases from J, with 13 bases between. The CDR3 here is CASSERGVDTEAFF. The DNA for the CDR3 is TGTGCCAGCAGTGAGCGGGGGGTTGACACTGAAGCTTTCTTT.

This clone was detected only a few times. The chain is built from TRBV11-2 and TRBJ1-1; D uncertain. The CDR3 is made up of 13 amino acids. Germline-derived CDR1 and CDR2 are SGHAT and FQNNGV. V lost 6 bases to trimming and J lost 0 bases, with 8 bases between them. Written as DNA, the CDR3 is TGTGCCAGCAGTATGGGATTGAACACTGAAGCTTTCTTT. This gives the protein CASSMGLNTEAFF.

The V gene is TRBV7-2, the J gene TRBJ1-3, with 7 bases identical to TRBD1. V lost 6 bases and J lost 0; bases outside the gene matches: 5. The CDR3 runs 15 residues. Germline lookup yields CDR1 SGHTA and CDR2 FQGNSA. The CDR3 DNA is TGTGCCAGCAGGAACGACAGGGCCTCTGGAAACACCATATATTTT. This gives the protein CASRNDRASGNTIYF.

This clone was recorded at least ten times. This chain uses TRBV19 with TRBJ2-2; weak D call: TRBD1 (6 bases). Germline CDR1 reads LNHDA; CDR2 reads SQIVND (reference sequence). Trimming left V 0 bases short and J 7 bases short, with 9 bases between. The CDR3 is 14 amino acids. CDR3 coding DNA: TGTGCCAGTAGTATAGAACAGGGAGTCGGGGAGCTGTTTTTT. Amino acid sequence: CASSIEQGVGELFF.

V and J are TRBV6-1 and TRBJ1-4; 7 positions agree with TRBD1. The V and J ends lost 7 bases and 10 bases, in that order; junction bases with no gene match: 9. CDR3 length equals 13 residues. Looked up from germline, CDR1 is MNHNS and CDR2 is SASEGT. CDR3: CASTRQGYGKLFF. The CDR3 coding sequence is TGTGCCAGCACCCGACAGGGCTATGGAAAACTGTTTTTT.

This clone was counted between two and nine times. The V and J genes are TRBV5-1 and TRBJ2-7; TRBD1 aligns across 9 bases. J was trimmed by 6 bases and V by 2 bases; bases with no gene match: 6. Germline V lookup: CDR1 SGHRS, CDR2 YFSETQ. The CDR3 has 14 amino acids. The CDR3, as DNA: TGCGCCAGCAGCTTAGGACAGGGGTCCCGCGAGCAGTACTTC. Encoded protein: CASSLGQGSREQYF.

The chain combines TRBV6-5 with TRBJ1-3; D is ambiguous. Trimming took off 4 bases at V and 1 base at J, with 8 bases between the two ends. The germline V gene has CDR1 MNHEY and CDR2 SVGAGI. The CDR3 covers 14 residues. The CDR3 spells CASSSPLSGNTIYF. CDR3 sequence (DNA): TGTGCCAGCAGTTCGCCGCTATCTGGAAACACCATATATTTT.

In this sample, this clone turned up a few times. V usage is TRBV5-4 and J usage is TRBJ2-7, with 8 bases fitting TRBD1. The CDR3 extends over 15 amino acids. The V segment lost 0 bases and the J segment 6 bases; nucleotides outside the gene matches: 8. Germline CDR1 is SGHNT and CDR2 is YYREEE (reference sequence). In DNA form, the CDR3 reads TGTGCCAGCAGCTTGGTCCAGGGGGCCACGCCCGAGCAGTACTTC. Its protein product is CASSLVQGATPEQYF.

The chain recombines TRBV18 with TRBJ2-1; 9 nucleotides match TRBD2. V shed 0 bases and J 4 bases; nucleotides not matched to a gene: 7. The V gene's germline CDR1 is KGHSH and CDR2 LQKENI. The length of the CDR3 is 17 residues. In DNA, the CDR3 is TGTGCCAGCTCACCACCGACTAGCGGAGCCCAATACAATGAGCAGTTCTTC. This translates into CASSPPTSGAQYNEQFF. The full variable domain, with the rest looked up from reference TRBV18 and TRBJ2-1, is NAGVMQNPRHLVRRRGQEARLRCSPMKGHSHVYWYRQLPEEGLKFMVYLQKENIIDESGMPKERFSAEFPKEGPSILRIQQVVRGDSAAYFCASSPPTSGAQYNEQFFGPGTRLTVL.

On this clone: A far larger clone is a single base away, which makes a read error likely. The V and J genes are TRBV5-6 and TRBJ2-2; D may correspond to TRBD1 or TRBD2 (5 bases each). Germline V lookup: CDR1 SGHDT, CDR2 YYEEEE. This CDR3 is built from 15 residues. V lost 4 bases to trimming and J lost 2 bases, with 12 bases between them. In DNA form, the CDR3 reads TGTGCCAGCAGCCAAGGGACGCCTAACACCGGGGAGCTGTTTTTT. Translated, it gives CASSQGTPNTGELFF.

This clone was seen many times. The chain couples TRBV21-1 to TRBJ2-5. TRBV21-1 is deemed a pseudogene. The CDR3 runs 16 residues. The CDR3, as DNA: TGTGCCAGCAGCTGGCGCCCGGGACGAGACCAAGAGACCCAGTACTTC. Residues: CASSWRPGRDQETQYF.

Many counts were recorded for this clone. This chain links TRBV7-2 with TRBJ1-2; D is unresolved. The CDR3 sequence is 11 residues long. Germline values: CDR1 SGHTA, CDR2 FQGNSA. Trimming shortened V by 2 bases and J by 12 bases, and 10 bases separated the two germline ends. The CDR3 DNA reads TGTGCCAGCAGCTTAATGGGTAGTGACACCTTC. It is translated as CASSLMGSDTF.

This clone appeared many times. V and J are TRBV7-9 and TRBJ2-1; D tentatively reads TRBD1 or TRBD2 (5 bases each). This CDR3 is built from 13 residues. Trimming took 5 bases from V and 6 from J, leaving 11 bases between them. Germline CDR1 reads SEHNR; CDR2 reads FQNEAQ (reference sequence). CDR3 in amino acids: CASSLGTTNEQFF. CDR3 DNA sequence: TGTGCCAGCAGCCTGGGGACGACCAATGAGCAGTTCTTC.

This clone was observed a few times. This chain joins TRBV28 and TRBJ1-2; 9 bases align to TRBD1. In germline, CDR1 is MDHEN, CDR2 SYDVKM. Trimming removed 7 bases from V and 5 bases from J; junction bases left unmatched: 8. The CDR3 spans 14 residues. The CDR3 protein is CASTTGGRKYGYTF. Here the CDR3 DNA reads TGTGCCAGCACCACAGGGGGCAGGAAGTATGGCTACACCTTC.

This clone was found a few times. This chain joins TRBV9 and TRBJ2-2; D is undetermined. Trimming took off 1 base at V and 7 bases at J, with 11 bases between the two ends. The CDR3 runs to 14 residues. Germline lookup yields CDR1 SGDLS and CDR2 YYNGEE. CDR3 sequence reads: CASSVLQGFGELFF. The CDR3 bases are TGTGCCAGCAGCGTACTCCAAGGGTTCGGGGAGCTGTTTTTT.